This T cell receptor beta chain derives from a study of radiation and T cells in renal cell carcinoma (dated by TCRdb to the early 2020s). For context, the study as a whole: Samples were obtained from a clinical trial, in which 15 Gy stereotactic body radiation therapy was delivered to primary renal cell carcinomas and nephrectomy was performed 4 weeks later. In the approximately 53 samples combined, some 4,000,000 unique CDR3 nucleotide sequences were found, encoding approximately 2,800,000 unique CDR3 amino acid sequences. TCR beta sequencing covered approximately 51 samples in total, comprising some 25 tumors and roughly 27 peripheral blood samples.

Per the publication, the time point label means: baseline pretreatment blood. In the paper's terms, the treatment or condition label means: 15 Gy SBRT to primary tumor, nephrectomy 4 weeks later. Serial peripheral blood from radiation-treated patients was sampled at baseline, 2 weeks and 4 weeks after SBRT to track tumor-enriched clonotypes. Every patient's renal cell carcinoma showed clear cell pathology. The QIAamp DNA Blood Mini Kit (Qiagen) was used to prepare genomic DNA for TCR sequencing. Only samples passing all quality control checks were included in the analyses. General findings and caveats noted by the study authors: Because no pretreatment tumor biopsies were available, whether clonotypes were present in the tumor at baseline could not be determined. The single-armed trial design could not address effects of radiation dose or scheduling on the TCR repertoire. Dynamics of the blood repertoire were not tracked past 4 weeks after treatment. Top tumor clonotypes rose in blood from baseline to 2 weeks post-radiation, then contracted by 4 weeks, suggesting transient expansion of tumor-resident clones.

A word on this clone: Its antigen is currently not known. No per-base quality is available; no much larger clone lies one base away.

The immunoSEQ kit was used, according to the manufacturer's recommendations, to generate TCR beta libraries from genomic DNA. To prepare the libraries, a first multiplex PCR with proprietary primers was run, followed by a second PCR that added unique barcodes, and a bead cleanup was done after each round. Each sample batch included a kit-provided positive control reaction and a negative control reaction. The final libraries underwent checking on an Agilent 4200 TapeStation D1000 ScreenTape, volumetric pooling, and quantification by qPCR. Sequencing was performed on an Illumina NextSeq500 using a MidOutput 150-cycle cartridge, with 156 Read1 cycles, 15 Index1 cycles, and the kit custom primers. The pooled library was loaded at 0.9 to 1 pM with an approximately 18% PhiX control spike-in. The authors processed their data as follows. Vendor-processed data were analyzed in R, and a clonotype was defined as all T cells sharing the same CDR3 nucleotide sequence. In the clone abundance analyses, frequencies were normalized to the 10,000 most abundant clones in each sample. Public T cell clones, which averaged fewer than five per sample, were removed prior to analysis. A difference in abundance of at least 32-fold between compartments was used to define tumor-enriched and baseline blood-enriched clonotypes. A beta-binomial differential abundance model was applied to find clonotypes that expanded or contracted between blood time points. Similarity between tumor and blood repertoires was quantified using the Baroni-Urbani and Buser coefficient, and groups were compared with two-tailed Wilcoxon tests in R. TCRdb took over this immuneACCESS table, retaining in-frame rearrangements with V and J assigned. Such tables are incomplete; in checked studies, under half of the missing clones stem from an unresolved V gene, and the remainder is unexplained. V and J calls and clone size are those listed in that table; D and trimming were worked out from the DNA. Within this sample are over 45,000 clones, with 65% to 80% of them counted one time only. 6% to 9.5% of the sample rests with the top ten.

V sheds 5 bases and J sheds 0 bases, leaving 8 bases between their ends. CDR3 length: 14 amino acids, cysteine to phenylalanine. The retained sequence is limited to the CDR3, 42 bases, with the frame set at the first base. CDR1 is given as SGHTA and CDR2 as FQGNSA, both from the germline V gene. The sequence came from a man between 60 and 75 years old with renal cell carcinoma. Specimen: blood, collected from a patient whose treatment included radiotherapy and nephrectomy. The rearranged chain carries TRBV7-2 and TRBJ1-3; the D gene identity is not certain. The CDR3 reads CASSPQVSGNTIYF. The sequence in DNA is TGTGCCAGCAGCCCCCAGGTCTCTGGAAACACCATATATTTT.